The 28 T cell receptor beta chains reported below all come from one sample, sequenced in a study of blood T cell repertoires in COVID-19. TCRdb's copy holds only in-frame clones and misses some; the assay was immunoSEQ multiplex PCR. The sample has 110,000 to 150,000 clones; roughly 91% are singletons. Sample: peripheral blood. Receptor source: a man aged 55 to 70 with active or convalescent COVID-19.

V and J are TRBV25-1 and TRBJ2-1; D gene ambiguous. Germline loops: CDR1 MGHDK, CDR2 SYGVNS. V dropped 2 bases and J dropped 0 bases, with 11 bases sitting between them. This CDR3 has 16 residues. The CDR3 DNA sequence: TGTGCCAGCAGTGAAAATGGTGAGAGCTCCTACAATGAGCAGTTCTTC. Its protein product is CASSENGESSYNEQFF.

V gene TRBV19 combines with J gene TRBJ1-6, with 10 nucleotides matching TRBD1. Germline values: CDR1 LNHDA, CDR2 SQIVND (reference sequence). The CDR3 is 17 residues long. V was clipped by 2 bases and J by 8 bases; unmatched bases: 9. CDR3 DNA: TGTGCCAGTAGTATAACCTCCCCGGGACAGGGGCATTCACCCCTCCACTTT. Translation gives CASSITSPGQGHSPLHF.

The rearrangement joins TRBV9 to TRBJ1-1; D is ambiguous. Germline CDR1 reads SGDLS; CDR2 reads YYNGEE. V lost 4 bases and J lost 3, with 16 bases in between. The CDR3 is 15 residues long. The CDR3 is CASSTSGRWDTEAFF. In nucleotides, the CDR3 is TGTGCCAGCAGCACCTCGGGAAGGTGGGACACTGAAGCTTTCTTT.

This chain connects TRBV5-1 to TRBJ1-1; TRBD1 aligns across 8 bases. The CDR3 is made up of 14 amino acids. After removal of 4 bases from V and 1 base from J, the junction contained 3 bases not matched to a gene. Germline CDR1 SGHRS, CDR2 YFSETQ. The CDR3 region has the DNA TGCGCCAGCAGCGGACAGGGTACGAACACTGAAGCTTTCTTT. Encoded protein: CASSGQGTNTEAFF.

The J gene is TRBJ2-3, the V gene TRBV6-4; D gene uncertain. Between the trimmed V and J ends, which lost 5 bases and 6 bases, there was a span of 12 bases. The CDR3 is 13 residues long. Germline V gene data show CDR1 as MRHNA and CDR2 as SNTAGT. The DNA for the CDR3 is TGTGCCAGCAGTCTGACGGTGCGGGATACGCAGTATTTT. Protein: CASSLTVRDTQYF.

The rearrangement joins TRBV16 to TRBJ1-1, with a tentative D call TRBD1 (5 bases). V was shortened by 5 bases and J by 2 bases, with 12 bases between the two germline ends. The CDR3 sequence is 14 residues long. Germline V CDR1 and CDR2: KGHSY, FQNENV. DNA for the CDR3: TGTGCCAGCAGCTATACAGGAGCCAACACTGAAGCTTTCTTT. Protein product: CASSYTGANTEAFF.

The gene calls are TRBV19 and TRBJ1-1; 7 bases match TRBD1. Trimming cost V 4 bases and J 4 bases; bases outside gene matches: 6. The germline CDR1 and CDR2 sequences are LNHDA and SQIVND (reference sequence). The CDR3 covers 14 residues. CDR3 in DNA: TGTGCCAGTAGTACAGGGGGTAGGATCACTGAAGCTTTCTTT. Amino acid sequence: CASSTGGRITEAFF.

The J gene is TRBJ2-5, the V gene TRBV7-9; 10 bases line up with TRBD2. The germline gives CDR1 SEHNR, CDR2 FQNEAQ (reference sequence). J gave up 5 bases and V 5 bases, and 8 bases lay outside the gene matches. This CDR3 has 15 residues. CDR3 sequence reads: CASSPKAGGPETQYF. The CDR3 DNA is TGTGCCAGCAGCCCGAAAGCGGGGGGGCCGGAGACCCAGTACTTC. Together with reference TRBV7-9 and TRBJ2-5, the CDR3 gives the full variable domain: DTGVSQNPRHKITKRGQNVTFRCDPISEHNRLYWYRQTLGQGPEFLTYFQNEAQLEKSRLLSDRFSAERPKGSFSTLEIQRTEQGDSAMYLCASSPKAGGPETQYFGPGTRLLVL.

This rearrangement joins TRBV19 to TRBJ1-3; the match to TRBD1 covers 9 bases. In germline, CDR1 is LNHDA, CDR2 SQIVND (reference sequence). The junction had 3 bases not matched to a gene; V was cut back by 5 bases and J by 1 base. CDR3 size: 15 residues. Written as DNA, the CDR3 is TGTGCCAGTAGTTCGACAGGGGGATCTGGAAACACCATATATTTT. Protein: CASSSTGGSGNTIYF.

The V gene is TRBV27, the J gene TRBJ2-6; D perhaps matches TRBD1 (5 bases). V was shortened by 6 bases and J by 2 bases, with 11 bases between the two germline ends. The CDR3 is 15 amino acids. Germline values: CDR1 MNHEY, CDR2 SMNVEV (reference sequence). In DNA form, the CDR3 reads TGTGCCAGCAGGGTAGGCAGGGCTGGGGCCAACGTCCTGACTTTC. Residues: CASRVGRAGANVLTF.

V and J are TRBV19 and TRBJ1-2, with 7 bases that match TRBD1. Unmatched junction bases numbered 7, after V lost 5 bases and J lost 7 bases. This CDR3 region has 13 residues. Germline V gene data show CDR1 as LNHDA and CDR2 as SQIVND (reference sequence). Written as DNA, the CDR3 is TGTGCCAGTAGTGTCCCACAGGGGCTTGGCTACACCTTC. As protein: CASSVPQGLGYTF.

The chain is built from TRBV9 and TRBJ2-3; TRBD1 is a possible D gene (7 bases). Looked up from germline, CDR1 is SGDLS and CDR2 is YYNGEE. The CDR3 loop spans 15 amino acids. Trimming left V 4 bases short and J 1 base short, with 13 bases between. The CDR3 loop reads CASSPGRGGTDTQYF. The CDR3 nucleotides are TGTGCCAGCAGCCCGGGCAGGGGGGGCACAGATACGCAGTATTTT.

CDR3 nucleotide sequence: TGTGCCAGTAGTATACGGGAGGGCAATCAGCCCCAGCATTTT. It yields the protein CASSIREGNQPQHF. The chain combines TRBV19 with TRBJ1-5; no clear D. Germline CDR1 reads LNHDA; CDR2 reads SQIVND (reference sequence). V was trimmed by 2 bases and J by 2 bases, leaving 7 bases between them. The CDR3 is 14 amino acids.

The rearrangement joins TRBV5-6 to TRBJ2-1, with 8 bases matching TRBD2. Germline V gene data show CDR1 as SGHDT and CDR2 as YYEEEE. The J segment lost 2 bases and the V segment lost 2 bases, leaving 6 bases of the junction unmatched. The CDR3 spans 16 residues. CDR3: CASSFGSGSAYNEQFF. The DNA for the CDR3 is TGTGCCAGCAGCTTTGGGAGCGGGAGTGCCTACAATGAGCAGTTCTTC.

V is TRBV2 and J is TRBJ2-1; TRBD2 agrees at 7 bases. CDR1 and CDR2 from the germline V gene are SNHLY and FYNNEI. V shed 6 bases and J 9 bases; nucleotides not matched to a gene: 5. The CDR3 consists of 12 residues. The CDR3 sequence: CASRAGDGEQFF. CDR3 bases: TGTGCCAGCAGGGCGGGGGACGGTGAGCAGTTCTTC.

The chain couples TRBV5-1 to TRBJ2-4, with D tentatively TRBD1 (6 bases). The CDR3 is 21 amino acids. Trimming pared 3 bases from V and 0 bases from J, leaving 28 bases between. Germline CDR1 and CDR2: SGHRS and YFSETQ. CDR3: CASSSYPFERTDLLAKNIQYF. Here the CDR3 DNA reads TGCGCCAGCAGCTCGTACCCCTTCGAACGGACAGATTTACTAGCCAAAAACATTCAGTACTTC.

V is TRBV6-5 and J is TRBJ2-3; 12 bases are shared with TRBD2. The germline gives CDR1 MNHEY, CDR2 SVGAGI. Trimming took 6 bases from V and 1 from J; bases not matched to a gene: 2. The CDR3 is made up of 15 amino acids. The CDR3 coding sequence is TGTGCCAGCAGATGGACTAGCGGGGGCACAGATACGCAGTATTTT. Protein: CASRWTSGGTDTQYF.

On this clone itself: At one end, the junction sequence differs from germline, possibly due to a read error. The rearrangement links TRBV20-1 to TRBJ2-7; tentatively, D is TRBD2 (6 bases). This CDR3 spans 10 amino acids. Germline V lookup: CDR1 DFQATT, CDR2 SNEGSKA (reference sequence). The CDR3 sequence is CSASVSGPEF. CDR3 nucleotides: TGCAGTGCTAGTGTCAGCGGGCCGGAGTTC.

J is TRBJ2-7 and V is TRBV5-6; 10 nucleotides match TRBD1. The germline V gene has CDR1 SGHDT and CDR2 YYEEEE. V lost 4 bases, J lost 5 bases, and 9 bases stayed unmatched. The CDR3 has 15 amino acids. The CDR3 is CASSLLGTGDHEQYF. The CDR3 nucleotides are TGTGCCAGCAGCCTCCTCGGGACAGGGGACCACGAGCAGTACTTC.

The V gene is TRBV5-1, the J gene TRBJ2-3; TRBD2 agrees at 9 bases. CDR1 and CDR2 (germline): SGHRS, YFSETQ. The length of the CDR3 is 17 residues. J was trimmed by 2 bases and V by 4 bases; bases with no gene match: 11. Here the CDR3 reads CASSPLASGGNTDTQYF. CDR3 DNA sequence: TGCGCCAGCAGCCCCCTGGCCAGCGGGGGGAACACAGATACGCAGTATTTT. The variable domain in full, completed from reference TRBV5-1 and TRBJ2-3, reads KAGVTQTPRYLIKTRGQQVTLSCSPISGHRSVSWYQQTPGQGLQFLFEYFSETQRNKGNFPGRFSGRQFSNSRSEMNVSTLELGDSALYLCASSPLASGGNTDTQYFGPGTRLTVL.

V and J are TRBV21-1 and TRBJ2-7; the table names TRBD1, a call not compared with the DNA. TRBV21-1 is shown as a pseudogene. The CDR3 totals 16 residues. The CDR3 sequence is CASSPGRGRGVKEQYF. DNA of the CDR3: TGTGCCAGCAGCCCAGGGCGCGGCAGGGGGGTAAAAGAGCAGTACTTC.

The chain has TRBV28 and TRBJ1-1; D gene unclear. This CDR3 spans 11 amino acids. Germline lookup yields CDR1 MDHEN and CDR2 SYDVKM. Trimming pared 6 bases from V and 10 bases from J, leaving 12 bases between. CDR3 amino acids: CASRENGGAFF. Written as DNA, the CDR3 is TGTGCCAGCAGGGAAAATGGAGGAGCTTTCTTT.

In DNA, the CDR3 is TGTGCCGTACAGGGGGCCGGGAACACTGAAGCTTTCTTT. This codes for CAVQGAGNTEAFF. The J gene is TRBJ1-1, the V gene TRBV6-5; 9 nucleotides line up with TRBD1. Germline V gene sequence: CDR1 MNHEY, CDR2 SVGAGI. The CDR3 runs 13 residues. The V gene end was trimmed by 11 bases and the J gene end by 1 base; junction bases not matched to a gene: 5.

This clone showed up just once. J is TRBJ1-2 and V is TRBV5-8; 9 bases are shared with TRBD1. The CDR3 is 15 amino acids. Trimming at V came to 6 bases and at J to 2 bases, leaving 8 bases not matched to a gene. Germline CDR1 and CDR2: SGHTS and YDEGEE. The CDR3 protein is CASIRTGGQNYGYTF. The CDR3 nucleotides read TGTGCCAGCATAAGAACAGGGGGCCAAAACTATGGCTACACCTTC.

This clone was observed a single time. The chain uses TRBV5-8 and TRBJ1-4; D might be TRBD1 (6 bases). Trimming stripped 4 bases from V and 7 bases from J, with 17 bases between. CDR3 length equals 15 residues. Germline CDR1 reads SGHTS; CDR2 reads YDEGEE. The CDR3 coding sequence is TGTGCCAGCAGCACCACAGGGAGAATGGGTGAAAAACTGTTTTTT. Translation gives CASSTTGRMGEKLFF.

This chain links TRBV13 with TRBJ1-1, with a tentative D call TRBD1 (5 bases). CDR1 and CDR2 from the germline V gene are PRHDT and FYEKMQ (reference sequence). This CDR3 comprises 13 residues. Trimming cost V 8 bases and J 1 base, with 11 bases left between them. The CDR3 loop is CASLGQRNTEAFF. The CDR3 bases are TGTGCCAGCCTGGGGCAGAGGAACACTGAAGCTTTCTTT.

This clone has more than one count but fewer than ten. The V and J genes are TRBV4-1 and TRBJ2-7, with 11 bases matching TRBD1. V dropped 4 bases and J dropped 3; count of bases not matched to a gene: 5. The CDR3 is 15 residues long. In germline, CDR1 is MGHRA, CDR2 YSYEKL. CDR3 sequence reads: CASSPGQGAIYEQYF. The CDR3 DNA reads as TGCGCCAGCAGCCCCGGACAGGGGGCCATCTACGAGCAGTACTTC.

The rearrangement uses TRBV7-2 and TRBJ2-1; the D is unclear. This CDR3 comprises 14 residues. The V gene's germline CDR1 is SGHTA and CDR2 FQGNSA. Trimming stripped 5 bases from V and 6 bases from J, with 14 bases between. Here the CDR3 reads CASSLPNLVNEQFF. CDR3 DNA: TGTGCCAGCAGCCTCCCCAACCTAGTCAATGAGCAGTTCTTC.